The T cell receptor (beta chain) described here comes from a study of T cells in narcolepsy. Study conclusions and caveats: Same-patient CSF and blood CD4+ T cell clonotypes included HCRT-specific and TRIB2-specific autoreactive ones.

With regard to this clone: The antigen is undetermined.

Between the trimmed V and J ends, which lost 2 bases and 6 bases, there was a span of 17 bases. Looked up from germline, CDR1 is MNHNS and CDR2 is SASEGT. The CDR3 contains 16 residues. Assay: immunoSEQ multiplex PCR; the TCRdb copy retains only in-frame clones and omits some. Of around 39,000 clones in the sample, around 82% were seen once. The receptor's source is a human donor with narcolepsy. The rearrangement joins TRBV6-1 to TRBJ1-5; tentative D call: TRBD1 (6 bases). The sequencing input was CD45RA- memory CD4+ T cells from PBMCs. CDR3 protein: CASSELMGAPPQPQHF. The CDR3 DNA sequence: TGTGCCAGCAGTGAACTTATGGGGGCCCCTCCTCAGCCCCAGCATTTT.